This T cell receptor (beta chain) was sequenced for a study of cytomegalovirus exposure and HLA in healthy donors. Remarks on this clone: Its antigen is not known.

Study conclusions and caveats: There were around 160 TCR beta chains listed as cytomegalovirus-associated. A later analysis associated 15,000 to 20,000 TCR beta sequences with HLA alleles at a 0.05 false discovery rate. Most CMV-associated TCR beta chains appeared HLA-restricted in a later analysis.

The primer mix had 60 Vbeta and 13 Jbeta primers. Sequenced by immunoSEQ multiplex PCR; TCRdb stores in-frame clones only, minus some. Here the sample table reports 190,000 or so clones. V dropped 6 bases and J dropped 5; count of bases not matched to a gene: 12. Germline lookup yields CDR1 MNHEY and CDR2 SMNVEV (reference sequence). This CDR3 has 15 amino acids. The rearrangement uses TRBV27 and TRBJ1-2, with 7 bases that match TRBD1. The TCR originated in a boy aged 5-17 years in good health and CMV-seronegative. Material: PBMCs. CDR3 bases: TGTGCCAGCAGCCAAACAGGGGTTAATCTATATGGCTACACCTTC. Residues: CASSQTGVNLYGYTF.